These T cell receptor beta chains were read from a single sample in a study of read filtering for tumor transcriptome and immune sequencing. MiXCR, applied by TCRdb to the reads, yields one record per CDR3 protein. The table records more than 70,000 distinct CDR3 sequences, about a fifth of them present only once. Sample: a population of CD138-negative cells sorted from bone marrow. The receptor set was obtained from a donor aged 40 or older with multiple myeloma. CDR3s include the opening cysteine and the closing phenylalanine or tryptophan. Fields, in order: clone size, D gene, J gene, V gene, CDR3 DNA, CDR3 protein. D genes are given only for firm matches. Clone sizes are given selectively: once, few, many, or a class where the clone is expanded.

many | . | TRBJ2-7 | TRBV7-2 | TGTGCCAGCAGGCTCGGGATTGGGCGTTACGAGCAGTACTTC | CASRLGIGRYEQYF
few | . | TRBJ2-7 | TRBV29-1 | TGCAGCGTGCGGGACGGCTACGAGCAGTACTTC | CSVRDGYEQYF
many | . | TRBJ2-2 | TRBV2 | TGTGCCAGCAGGGGAGCGGCAAACACCGGGGAGCTGTTTTTT | CASRGAANTGELFF
many | TRBD1 | TRBJ2-1 | TRBV12-3/TRBV12-4 | TGTGCCAGCACCCACGGGTGGGGGACAGGGGTCGATGAGCAGTTCTTC | CASTHGWGTGVDEQFF
many | . | TRBJ2-5 | TRBV2 | TGTGCCAGCAGTCCGGGGCGCTGGGGGGAAGAGACCCAGTACTTC | CASSPGRWGEETQYF
many | TRBD2 | TRBJ2-5 | TRBV5-1 | TGCGCCAGCAGCAGGACTAGCGGGGAAGAGACCCAGTACTTC | CASSRTSGEETQYF
few | . | TRBJ1-2 | TRBV4-2 | TGTGCCAGCAGCCAAGATTGGGGGCTGCGCCTTGATGGCTACACCTTC | CASSQDWGLRLDGYTF
few | . | TRBJ1-1 | TRBV28 | TGTGCCAGCAGTTCCTTTGACTCAAAGTCTAGAGCTTTCTTT | CASSSFDSKSRAFF
many | . | TRBJ2-1 | TRBV7-9 | TGTGCCAGCACCCTGATGGGGTATAATGAGCAGTTCTTC | CASTLMGYNEQFF
many | TRBD2 | TRBJ2-5 | TRBV12-3/TRBV12-4 | TGTGCCAGCGGACCTAGCGGGAGCCAAGAGACCCAGTACTTC | CASGPSGSQETQYF
many | . | TRBJ2-1 | TRBV30 | TGTGCCTGGAGTCGAAAGGGGTCCTACAATGAGCAGTTCTTC | CAWSRKGSYNEQFF
many | . | TRBJ2-4 | TRBV29-1 | TGCAGCGTTGTACAGGCTAAAAACATTCAGTACTTC | CSVVQAKNIQYF
. | . | TRBJ2-5 | TRBV4-1 | TGCGCCAGCAGCCAGGGCCATGCAGTCAGCAAAGAGACCCAGTACTTC | CASSQGHAVSKETQYF
many | . | TRBJ2-1 | TRBV20-1 | TGCAGTGCAGCCCCGAGGAGCGGAGCCCGTTACAATGAGCAGTTCTTC | CSAAPRSGARYNEQFF
many | TRBD1 | TRBJ2-2 | TRBV6-1 | TGTGCCAGCGTTCACCTCGGAGCGAGGGGGCTCAGGGCCGGGGAGCTGTTTTTT | CASVHLGARGLRAGELFF
once | TRBD1 | TRBJ2-3 | TRBV10-3 | TGTGCCATCAGTGATGGGACAGGCGGCCCAGATACGCAGTATTTT | CAISDGTGGPDTQYF
many | . | TRBJ2-5 | TRBV2 | TGTGCCAGCATGAAATCCCGGCAAGAGACCCAGTACTTC | CASMKSRQETQYF
many | TRBD2 | TRBJ2-1 | TRBV7-2 | TGTGCCAGCAGCTTACTAGCGGGGGGTGAGCAGTTCTTC | CASSLLAGGEQFF